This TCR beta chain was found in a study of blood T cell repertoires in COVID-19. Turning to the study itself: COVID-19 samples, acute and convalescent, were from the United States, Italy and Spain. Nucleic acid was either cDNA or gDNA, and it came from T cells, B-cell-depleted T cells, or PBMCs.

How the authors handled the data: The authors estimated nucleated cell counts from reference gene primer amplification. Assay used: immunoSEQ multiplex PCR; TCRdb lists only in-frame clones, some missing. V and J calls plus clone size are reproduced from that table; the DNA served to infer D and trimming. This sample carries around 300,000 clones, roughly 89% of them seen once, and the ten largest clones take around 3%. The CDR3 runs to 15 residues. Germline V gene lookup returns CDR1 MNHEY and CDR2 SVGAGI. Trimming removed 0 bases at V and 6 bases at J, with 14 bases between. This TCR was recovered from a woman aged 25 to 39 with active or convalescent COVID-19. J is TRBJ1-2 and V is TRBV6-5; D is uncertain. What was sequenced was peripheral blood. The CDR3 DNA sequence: TGTGCCAGCAGTTACTCGATTAGGCAAGAGGATGGCTACACCTTC. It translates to CASSYSIRQEDGYTF.